This TCR beta chain came from a study of control samples from healthy donors and cancer patients. CDR1 and CDR2 (germline): SEHNR, FQNEAQ (reference sequence). The V gene lost 6 bases and the J gene lost 11 bases, with 19 bases spanning the gap. CDR3 length: 13 residues. This clone has only a few counts. This table comes from immunoSEQ multiplex PCR, and its TCRdb copy is limited to in-frame clones, with some not included. This sample has 110,000 or so clones, with about 89% found just once. Sequencing was performed on blood. This TCR came from a woman in her fifties or sixties in good health. This rearrangement joins TRBV7-9 to TRBJ1-2; a possible D gene is TRBD1 (5 bases). Here the CDR3 reads CASSPGTGWWYTF. For the CDR3, the DNA is TGTGCCAGCAGTCCTGGAACAGGATGGTGGTACACCTTC.